One and the same sample provided the 17 T cell receptor beta chains below, sequenced in a study of T cells after yellow fever vaccination. TCRdb reprocessed the 5' RACE reads via MiXCR and lists one record per CDR3 protein. The sample has hundreds of thousands of distinct CDR3 sequences, about 19% seen once; the top ten hold 14%. Sequenced material: PBMCs, taken 15 days after the yellow fever booster vaccination. These receptors came from a man aged 30-40 years who received the YFV17D yellow fever vaccine.

Of note for this clonotype: The junction departs from the called germline gene at one end, perhaps through a read error. The chain employs TRBV7-2 and TRBJ2-7; 8 nucleotides agree with TRBD1. The CDR3 runs 15 residues. Germline-derived CDR1 and CDR2 are SGHTA and FQGNSA. CDR3 bases: TGTGCCAGCAGCTTAGGCCACAGGGGGGCCTACGGGCAGTACTTC. Translating it yields CASSLGHRGAYGQYF.

CDR3 sequence: CASSFGGLSSYEQYF. The CDR3 DNA reads as TGTGCCAGCAGTTTCGGAGGGTTAAGCTCCTACGAGCAGTACTTC. J is TRBJ2-7 and V is TRBV6-5; D possibly corresponds to TRBD2 (6 bases). The CDR3 runs 15 residues. Germline V gene sequence: CDR1 MNHEY, CDR2 SVGAGI. The V end was cut by 4 bases, the J end by 0 bases, with 13 bases between.

The CDR3 DNA reads TGTGCCAGTAGTCGGGCGGGAGCGGACACCGGGGAGCTGTTTTTT. It specifies CASSRAGADTGELFF. The chain employs TRBV19 and TRBJ2-2; 7 bases agree with TRBD2. Germline loops: CDR1 LNHDA, CDR2 SQIVND (reference sequence). The CDR3 is made up of 15 amino acids. The trim removed 5 bases at V and 3 bases at J, leaving 6 bases unmatched.

This clonotype has a handful of counts. V gene TRBV9 combines with J gene TRBJ2-5; TRBD1 matches 7 bases. The CDR3 has 13 amino acids. Germline V gene sequence: CDR1 SGDLS, CDR2 YYNGEE. V trimming: 3 bases; J trimming: 5 bases; junction bases outside the gene matches: 4. CDR3 amino acids: CASSEQGWETQYF. As DNA, the CDR3 is TGTGCCAGCAGCGAACAGGGGTGGGAGACCCAGTACTTC.

The J gene is TRBJ2-7, the V gene TRBV7-9; 9 bases map to TRBD2. Trimming cost V 3 bases and J 5 bases; bases outside gene matches: 2. The CDR3 consists of 13 residues. Germline V CDR1 and CDR2: SEHNR, FQNEAQ (reference sequence). The DNA of the CDR3 is TGTGCCAGCAGCTTTAGCGGGAGCGACGAGCAGTACTTC. Translation: CASSFSGSDEQYF.

V usage is TRBV7-8 and J usage is TRBJ2-7; 10 nucleotides align to TRBD1. With 2 bases clipped from V and 3 bases from J, the junction kept 4 bases outside the gene matches. The V gene's germline CDR1 is SGHVS and CDR2 FQNEAQ. The CDR3 length is 15 residues. The CDR3 protein is CASSLSGQGYYEQYF. The CDR3 nucleotides are TGTGCCAGCAGCTTATCGGGACAGGGGTACTACGAGCAGTACTTC.

Only a few counts were recorded for this clonotype. The chain carries TRBV20-1 and TRBJ1-1; D ambiguous. The CDR3 has 14 amino acids. Germline V gives CDR1 DFQATT, CDR2 SNEGSKA (reference sequence). Trimming left V 1 base short and J 0 bases short, with 9 bases between. In DNA, the CDR3 is TGCAGTGCTAGAGTGCAGAGCATGAACACTGAAGCTTTCTTT. Residues: CSARVQSMNTEAFF.

The chain carries TRBV7-2 and TRBJ2-4; 7 nucleotides agree with TRBD2. Trimming at V came to 0 bases and at J to 3 bases, leaving 2 bases not matched to a gene. CDR1 and CDR2 from the germline V gene are SGHTA and FQGNSA. CDR3 length: 15 amino acids. The CDR3 coding sequence is TGTGCCAGCAGCTTAGCCGGGAGGAACAAAAACATTCAGTACTTC. This translates into CASSLAGRNKNIQYF.

The gene calls are TRBV6-5 and TRBJ1-4, with unresolved D. The CDR3 totals 13 residues. Germline CDR1 is MNHEY and CDR2 is SVGAGI. Trimming took 2 bases from V and 6 from J, leaving 7 bases between them. In DNA, the CDR3 is TGTGCCAGCAGTTACAGAGCTTATGAAAAACTGTTTTTT. As protein: CASSYRAYEKLFF.

This rearrangement joins TRBV4-3 to TRBJ1-4, with D possibly being TRBD1 (5 bases). Germline V lookup: CDR1 LGHNA, CDR2 YSLEER. CDR3 length: 15 residues. Trimming took 6 bases from V and 11 from J, leaving 22 bases between them. This chain's CDR3 is CASSENRDPVRKLFF. CDR3 coding DNA: TGCGCCAGCAGTGAAAACCGGGACCCGGTGAGGAAACTGTTTTTT.

The chain uses TRBV5-6 and TRBJ1-5; D unresolved. CDR3 length equals 16 residues. Trimming left V 0 bases short and J 7 bases short, with 17 bases between. CDR1 is SGHDT and CDR2 is YYEEEE in the germline V gene. The CDR3 DNA reads as TGTGCCAGCAGCTTGGCAGTGGGCAGAAGCGAACAGCCCCAGCATTTT. It is translated as CASSLAVGRSEQPQHF.

This clonotype was picked up a small number of times. This chain connects TRBV12-3 or TRBV12-4 to TRBJ2-3; no reliable D call. This CDR3 region has 13 residues. V was cut by 3 bases and J by 4 bases, with 8 bases left in between. The CDR3 is CASSFMFADTQYF. The CDR3, as DNA: TGTGCCAGCAGTTTTATGTTTGCAGATACGCAGTATTTT.

The chain employs TRBV7-6 and TRBJ2-1, with 10 bases fitting TRBD2. CDR3 length equals 15 residues. V lost 3 bases to trimming and J lost 7 bases; unmatched junction nucleotides: 6. Germline CDR1 and CDR2: SGHVS and FNYEAQ. The DNA for the CDR3 is TGTGCCAGCAGCTTTGGGACTAGCGCCTTGAATGAGCAGTTCTTC. Residues: CASSFGTSALNEQFF.

This clonotype was counted between two and nine times. The rearrangement joins TRBV4-2 to TRBJ1-4, with D possibly TRBD1 on 6 matching bases. The germline CDR1 and CDR2 sequences are LGHNA and YNFKEQ. The CDR3 is 15 residues long. The V end lost 0 bases, the J end lost 7 bases, and 12 bases lay between the germline ends. DNA for the CDR3: TGTGCCAGCAGCCAAGATTACAGGGCAGCTGAAAAACTGTTTTTT. Its translation is CASSQDYRAAEKLFF.

The sample holds a few counts of this clonotype. The V call is TRBV30, the J call TRBJ2-3; D is undetermined. Trimming left V 0 bases short and J 1 base short, with 5 bases between. Germline V gene data show CDR1 as GTSNPN and CDR2 as SVGIG (reference sequence). The CDR3 contains 13 residues. CDR3 sequence: CAWSVAGTDTQYF. The CDR3 DNA sequence: TGTGCCTGGAGTGTAGCAGGCACAGATACGCAGTATTTT.

This clonotype was picked up a small number of times. V and J are TRBV6-2 or TRBV6-3 and TRBJ2-1, with D perhaps matching TRBD1 (5 bases). Between the trimmed V and J ends, which lost 5 bases and 7 bases, there was a span of 15 bases. The germline V gene has CDR1 MNHEY and CDR2 SVGEGT. The CDR3 extends over 14 amino acids. In DNA form, the CDR3 reads TGTGCCAGCAGTCCTACCCTCCAGGGAAATGAGCAGTTCTTC. Amino acid sequence: CASSPTLQGNEQFF.

The V and J genes are TRBV20-1 and TRBJ2-2, with D perhaps given as TRBD1 or TRBD2 (6 bases each). Germline V gene data show CDR1 as DFQATT and CDR2 as SNEGSKA (reference sequence). The CDR3 length is 14 residues. Between the trimmed V and J ends, which lost 8 bases and 6 bases, there was a span of 19 bases. Written as DNA, the CDR3 is TGCAGTACCCGATCGGGGGCACAGGCCGGGGAGCTGTTTTTT. This gives the protein CSTRSGAQAGELFF.